The 5 T cell receptor beta chains reported below all come from one sample, sequenced in a study of memory CD4+ T cells and cytomegalovirus serostatus. The sort gate was single viable CD3+CD4+CD8-CD45RO+ cells for memory CD4+ T cells. TCRdb's table, derived via immunoSEQ multiplex PCR, lists solely in-frame clones and lacks some. This sample has 85,000 to 100,000 clones, with around 80% found just once. The sample was memory CD4+ T cells from blood. These receptors were taken from an adult in good health and CMV-seropositive.

The CDR3 sequence is CASRLGTVYYGYTF. The CDR3 coding sequence is TGTGCCAGCCGTCTCGGGACAGTATACTATGGCTACACCTTC. V usage is TRBV28 and J usage is TRBJ1-2, with 7 positions matching TRBD1. CDR1 is MDHEN and CDR2 is SYDVKM in the germline V gene. The CDR3 covers 14 residues. J was trimmed by 3 bases and V by 8 bases; bases with no gene match: 9.

CDR3 sequence: CASSREGYSNQPQHF. The CDR3 nucleotides read TGTGCCAGCTCACGAGAGGGGTATAGCAATCAGCCCCAGCATTTT. The V call is TRBV18, the J call TRBJ1-5, with D perhaps matching TRBD1 (5 bases). This CDR3 has 15 amino acids. Germline V gives CDR1 KGHSH, CDR2 LQKENI. V lost 4 bases and J 0 bases, leaving 10 bases between the germline ends.

V gene TRBV28 combines with J gene TRBJ2-1, with TRBD1 as a possible D gene (6 bases). The V gene's germline CDR1 is MDHEN and CDR2 SYDVKM. Trimming removed 5 bases at V and 3 bases at J, with 8 bases between. The CDR3 has 13 amino acids. The chain's CDR3 is CASSTDSYNEQFF. CDR3 nucleotide sequence: TGTGCCAGCAGTACGGACAGCTACAATGAGCAGTTCTTC.

The gene calls are TRBV5-6 and TRBJ2-5, with D tentatively TRBD2 (5 bases). Between the trimmed V and J ends, which lost 1 base and 5 bases, there was a span of 15 bases. CDR1 SGHDT and CDR2 YYEEEE come from the germline V gene. The CDR3 length is 15 residues. CDR3 region: CASSLLTASGETQYF. The CDR3, as DNA: TGTGCCAGCAGCTTGTTAACAGCATCGGGGGAGACCCAGTACTTC.

To note about this clone: The same CDR3 arises from other DNA sequences in this sample as well. The V call is TRBV5-1, the J call TRBJ2-7; D possibly corresponds to TRBD1 (5 bases). The CDR3 spans 15 residues. CDR1 is SGHRS, CDR2 YFSETQ, per germline. V dropped 0 bases and J dropped 4 bases, with 14 bases sitting between them. The CDR3 DNA sequence: TGCGCCAGCAGCTTGGTCCAGGGATCTAGTTACGAGCAGTACTTC. Encoded protein: CASSLVQGSSYEQYF.